The 20 T cell receptor beta chains reported below all come from one sample, sequenced in a study of vaccination and CD4 T cells after COVID-19. Treatment described: 10-day PBMC culture with coronavirus spike peptide pools or control peptides (ViraFEST assay). The Oncomine TCR Beta short-read assay sequenced DNA from cultured CD4+ T cells. MiXCR was run by TCRdb on the PCR reads, yielding one entry per CDR3 protein. The sample holds 9,000 to 13,000 distinct CDR3 sequences, 77% seen once. Their specific antigens are unknown. Material for sequencing was CD4+ T cells from blood, cultured in vitro. The receptors derive from a human donor who had recovered from COVID-19.

CDR3 region: CASSRDSRDKGYTF. CDR3 DNA sequence: TGTGCCAGCAGCCGGGACAGCCGAGATAAGGGCTACACCTTC. This rearrangement joins TRBV7-9 to TRBJ1-2; 7 positions agree with TRBD1. The CDR3 spans 14 residues. V was clipped by 5 bases and J by 8 bases; unmatched bases: 11. CDR1 is SEHNR, CDR2 FQNEAQ, per germline (reference sequence).

This chain uses TRBV28 with TRBJ1-6; possible D gene TRBD1, 5 bases. In germline, CDR1 is MDHEN, CDR2 SYDVKM. With 5 bases removed from V and 12 bases from J, the gap between germline ends came to 11 bases. The CDR3 spans 12 residues. The CDR3 spells CASSSLGEPLHF. Written as DNA, the CDR3 is TGTGCCAGCAGTAGCTTGGGGGAACCCCTCCACTTT. Based on the CDR3 plus reference TRBV28 and TRBJ1-6, the full variable domain is DVKVTQSSRYLVKRTGEKVFLECVQDMDHENMFWYRQDPGLGLRLIYFSYDVKMKEKGDIPEGYSVSREKKERFSLILESASTNQTSMYLCASSSLGEPLHFGNGTRLTVT.

The rearrangement links TRBV6-1 to TRBJ2-7; D gene unclear. The CDR3 is 14 residues long. Trimming left V 0 bases short and J 3 bases short, with 9 bases between. Germline V gene sequence: CDR1 MNHNS, CDR2 SASEGT. CDR3 sequence: CASSEAGSLYEQYF. CDR3 DNA: TGTGCCAGCAGTGAAGCTGGCAGCCTCTACGAGCAGTACTTC.

The chain recombines TRBV6-5 with TRBJ1-2; 9 nucleotides align to TRBD1. The V and J ends lost 6 bases and 8 bases, in that order; junction bases with no gene match: 10. CDR1 and CDR2 (germline): MNHEY, SVGAGI. The CDR3 extends over 14 amino acids. DNA of the CDR3: TGTGCCAGCAGCTACCGGACAGGGGCCGGGGGCTACACCTTC. Its protein product is CASSYRTGAGGYTF.

The chain employs TRBV6-1 and TRBJ1-2; D not certain. CDR3 length: 16 residues. Per the germline V gene, CDR1 is MNHNS and CDR2 is SASEGT. The V and J ends lost 5 bases and 5 bases respectively, with 21 bases between them. DNA for the CDR3: TGTGCCAGCAGTCAATCCACCCCCCGGGAAGGGTATGGCTACACCTTC. Its translation: CASSQSTPREGYGYTF.

V usage is TRBV20-1 and J usage is TRBJ2-2; TRBD2 aligns across 7 bases. Germline values: CDR1 DFQATT, CDR2 SNEGSKA (reference sequence). The CDR3 contains 14 residues. V lost 3 bases to trimming and J lost 5 bases; unmatched junction nucleotides: 6. CDR3 DNA: TGCAGTGCTAGTACCGGGAGGACAACCGGGGAGCTGTTTTTT. Amino acids: CSASTGRTTGELFF.

This rearrangement joins TRBV24-1 to TRBJ1-2, with no clear D. This CDR3 is built from 13 residues. Looked up from germline, CDR1 is KGHDR and CDR2 is SFDVKD. V was shortened by 4 bases and J by 8 bases, with 13 bases between the two germline ends. The CDR3 DNA sequence: TGTGCCACCAGTGACCCCGGGATGGGGGGCTACACCTTC. This codes for CATSDPGMGGYTF.

This sequence joins TRBV24-1 and TRBJ1-5, with D possibly matching TRBD1 (6 bases). Deletions cut 1 base from V and 5 bases from J, with 20 bases between. Per the germline V gene, CDR1 is KGHDR and CDR2 is SFDVKD. This CDR3 comprises 18 residues. CDR3 residues: CATSDFQSGAPWDQPQHF. CDR3 DNA: TGTGCCACCAGTGATTTTCAGTCAGGGGCTCCATGGGATCAGCCCCAGCATTTT.

This clonotype occurred a few times. The gene calls are TRBV6-2 or TRBV6-3 and TRBJ2-5; TRBD1 might be the D (8 bases). Trimming pared 2 bases from V and 6 bases from J, leaving 25 bases between. The CDR3 is 18 amino acids. The germline V gene has CDR1 MNHEY and CDR2 SVGEGT. CDR3 in amino acids: CASSYPQGAPLREKTQYF. In DNA form, the CDR3 reads TGTGCCAGCAGTTACCCGCAGGGGGCCCCTTTGCGGGAGAAGACCCAGTACTTC.

The chain links TRBV29-1 to TRBJ2-5; D possibly corresponds to TRBD2 (5 bases). V was shortened by 4 bases and J by 4 bases, with 13 bases between the two germline ends. Germline V gene data show CDR1 as SQVTM and CDR2 as ANQGSEA. This CDR3 is built from 13 residues. The DNA for the CDR3 is TGCAGCGTTGTTGGCGGGCGGGTAGAGACCCAGTACTTC. It codes for CSVVGGRVETQYF.

This clonotype was observed a few times. The rearrangement links TRBV7-6 to TRBJ2-2; 9 nucleotides match TRBD2. There are 16 residues in the CDR3. The trim removed 2 bases at V and 0 bases at J, leaving 1 base unmatched. From germline, CDR1 is SGHVS and CDR2 FNYEAQ. The CDR3 sequence is CASSLRTSANTGELFF. In DNA form, the CDR3 reads TGTGCCAGCAGCTTACGGACTAGCGCGAACACCGGGGAGCTGTTTTTT.

V and J are TRBV28 and TRBJ1-1, with D maybe TRBD1 (6 bases). From germline, CDR1 is MDHEN and CDR2 SYDVKM. This CDR3 has 15 residues. The V end was cut by 2 bases, the J end by 2 bases, with 12 bases between. CDR3 bases: TGTGCCAGCAGTTTAGGCGGGGGGCTAAACACTGAAGCTTTCTTT. Amino acids: CASSLGGGLNTEAFF.

V is TRBV20-1 and J is TRBJ2-5, with 9 bases fitting TRBD2. The CDR3 consists of 14 residues. Germline-derived CDR1 and CDR2 are DFQATT and SNEGSKA (reference sequence). V was clipped by 3 bases and J by 6 bases; unmatched bases: 8. CDR3 protein: CSASLAGGGKTQYF. DNA for the CDR3: TGCAGTGCTAGCCTGGCGGGAGGGGGAAAGACCCAGTACTTC.

V and J are TRBV24-1 and TRBJ1-3; D remains ambiguous. This CDR3 is 14 amino acids long. Per germline, CDR1 KGHDR and CDR2 SFDVKD. Trimming removed 3 bases at V and 3 bases at J, with 8 bases between. The CDR3 sequence is CATSDPGIGNTIYF. The CDR3 coding sequence is TGTGCCACCAGTGATCCGGGAATTGGAAACACCATATATTTT.

The rearrangement joins TRBV20-1 to TRBJ2-1; no clear D. The CDR3 spans 12 residues. Germline lookup yields CDR1 DFQATT and CDR2 SNEGSKA (reference sequence). Trimming cost V 8 bases and J 5 bases, with 13 bases left between them. The CDR3 protein is CSTIERHNEQFF. CDR3 sequence (DNA): TGCAGTACCATCGAAAGGCACAATGAGCAGTTCTTC.

This chain connects TRBV15 to TRBJ2-7, with D unclear. Germline CDR1 LNHNV, CDR2 YYDKDF (reference sequence). Between the trimmed V and J ends, which lost 3 bases and 5 bases, there was a span of 11 bases. The CDR3 is made up of 13 amino acids. The CDR3 nucleotides read TGTGCCACCAGCAGGGCTCGAACGGACGAGCAGTACTTC. This sequence encodes CATSRARTDEQYF.

The V and J genes are TRBV20-1 and TRBJ2-5; the D gene is possibly TRBD1 (6 bases). Germline V gene sequence: CDR1 DFQATT, CDR2 SNEGSKA (reference sequence). The length of the CDR3 is 13 residues. Trimming left V 7 bases short and J 8 bases short, with 20 bases between. Written as DNA, the CDR3 is TGCAGTGACCGGGGACACCGGAAAAATACCCAGTACTTC. Residues: CSDRGHRKNTQYF.

The chain combines TRBV28 with TRBJ1-2, with 7 positions matching TRBD1. With 5 bases clipped from V and 2 bases from J, the junction kept 5 bases outside the gene matches. The CDR3 contains 14 residues. Germline V gene data show CDR1 as MDHEN and CDR2 as SYDVKM. In DNA, the CDR3 is TGTGCCAGCAGTCCCCTACAGGGGAACTATGGCTACACCTTC. Its protein product is CASSPLQGNYGYTF.

This chain uses TRBV7-8 with TRBJ1-1; D unclear. Trimming took off 0 bases at V and 0 bases at J, with 8 bases between the two ends. From germline, CDR1 is SGHVS and CDR2 FQNEAQ. This CDR3 has 15 amino acids. CDR3 amino acids: CASSLAGSMNTEAFF. CDR3 DNA: TGTGCCAGCAGCTTAGCGGGCAGCATGAACACTGAAGCTTTCTTT. The entire variable domain, with the rest obtained from reference TRBV7-8 and TRBJ1-1, is as follows: GAGVSQSPRYKVAKRGQDVALRCDPISGHVSLFWYQQALGQGPEFLTYFQNEAQLDKSGLPSDRFFAERPEGSVSTLKIQRTQQEDSAVYLCASSLAGSMNTEAFFGQGTRLTVV.

The V and J genes are TRBV30 and TRBJ1-5; D might be TRBD1 (5 bases). Germline-derived CDR1 and CDR2 are GTSNPN and SVGIG (reference sequence). There are 13 residues in the CDR3. The V gene lost 5 bases and the J gene lost 6 bases, with 14 bases spanning the gap. CDR3 in DNA: TGTGCCTGGGGACCAGGGCTCCCTCAGCCCCAGCATTTT. Translated, it gives CAWGPGLPQPQHF.